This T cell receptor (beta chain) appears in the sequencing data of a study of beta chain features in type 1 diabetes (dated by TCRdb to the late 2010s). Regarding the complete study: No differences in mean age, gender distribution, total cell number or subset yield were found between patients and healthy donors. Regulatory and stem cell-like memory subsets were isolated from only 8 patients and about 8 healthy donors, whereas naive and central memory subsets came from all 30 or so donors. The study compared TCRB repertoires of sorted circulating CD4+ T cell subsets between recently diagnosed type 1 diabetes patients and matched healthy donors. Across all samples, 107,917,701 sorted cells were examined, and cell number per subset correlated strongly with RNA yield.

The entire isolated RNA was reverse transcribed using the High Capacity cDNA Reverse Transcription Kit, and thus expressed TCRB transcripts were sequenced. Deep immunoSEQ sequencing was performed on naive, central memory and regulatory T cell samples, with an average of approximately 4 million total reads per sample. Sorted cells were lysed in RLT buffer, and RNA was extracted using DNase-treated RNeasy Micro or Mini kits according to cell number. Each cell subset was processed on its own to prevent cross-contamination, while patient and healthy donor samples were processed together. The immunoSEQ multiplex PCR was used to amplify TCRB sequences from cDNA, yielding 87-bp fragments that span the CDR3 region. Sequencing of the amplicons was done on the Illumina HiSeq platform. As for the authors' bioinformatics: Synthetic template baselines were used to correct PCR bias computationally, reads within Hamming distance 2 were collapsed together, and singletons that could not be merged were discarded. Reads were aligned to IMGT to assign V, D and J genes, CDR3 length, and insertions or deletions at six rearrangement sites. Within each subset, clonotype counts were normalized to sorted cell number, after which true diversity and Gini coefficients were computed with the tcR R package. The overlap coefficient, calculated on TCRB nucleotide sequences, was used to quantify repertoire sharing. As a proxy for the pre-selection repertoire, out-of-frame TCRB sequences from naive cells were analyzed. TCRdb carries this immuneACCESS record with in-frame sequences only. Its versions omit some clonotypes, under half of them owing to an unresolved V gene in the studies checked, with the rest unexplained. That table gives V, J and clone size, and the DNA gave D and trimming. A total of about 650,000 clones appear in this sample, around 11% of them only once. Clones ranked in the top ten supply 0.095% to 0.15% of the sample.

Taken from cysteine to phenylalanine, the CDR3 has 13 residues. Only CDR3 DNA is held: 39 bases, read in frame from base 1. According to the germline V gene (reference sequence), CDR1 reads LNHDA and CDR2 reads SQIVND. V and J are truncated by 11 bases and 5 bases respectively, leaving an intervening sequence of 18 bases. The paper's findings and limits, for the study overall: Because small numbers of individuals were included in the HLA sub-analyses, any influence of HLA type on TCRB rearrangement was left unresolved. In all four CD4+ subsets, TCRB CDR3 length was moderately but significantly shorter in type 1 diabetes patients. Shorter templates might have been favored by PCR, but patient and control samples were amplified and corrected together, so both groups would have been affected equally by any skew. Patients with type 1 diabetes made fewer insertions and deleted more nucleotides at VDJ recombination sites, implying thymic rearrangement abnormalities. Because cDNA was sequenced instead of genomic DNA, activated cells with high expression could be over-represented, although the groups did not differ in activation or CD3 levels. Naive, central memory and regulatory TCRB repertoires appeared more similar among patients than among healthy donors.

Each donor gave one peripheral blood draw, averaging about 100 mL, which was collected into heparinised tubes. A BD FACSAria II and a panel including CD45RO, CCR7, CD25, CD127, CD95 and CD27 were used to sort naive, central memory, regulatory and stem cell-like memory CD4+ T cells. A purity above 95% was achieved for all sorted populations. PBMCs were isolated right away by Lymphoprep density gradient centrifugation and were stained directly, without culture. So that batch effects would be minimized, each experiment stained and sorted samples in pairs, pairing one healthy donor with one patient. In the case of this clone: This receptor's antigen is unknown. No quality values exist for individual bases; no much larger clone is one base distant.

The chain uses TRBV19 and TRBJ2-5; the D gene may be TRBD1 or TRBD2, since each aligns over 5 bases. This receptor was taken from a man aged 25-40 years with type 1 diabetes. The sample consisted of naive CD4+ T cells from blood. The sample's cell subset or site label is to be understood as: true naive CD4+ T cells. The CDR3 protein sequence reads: CAASRGARETQYF. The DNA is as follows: TGTGCCGCCTCCAGAGGGGCGAGGGAGACCCAGTACTTC.